This TCR beta chain was profiled in a study of shared clonotypes between healthy human individuals. As for the study in general: The study used three CD4 naive, three CD4 memory, two CD8 naive and one CD8 memory plate per donor.

This table comes from immunoSEQ multiplex PCR, and its TCRdb copy is limited to in-frame clones, with some not included. Among about 1 million clones listed, about 74% were seen once. The V end was cut by 4 bases, the J end by 0 bases, with 9 bases between. The CDR3 covers 14 residues. From germline, CDR1 is MNHNS and CDR2 SASEGT. On this clone itself: Other DNA sequences within the sample encode an identical CDR3.

The chain uses TRBV6-1 and TRBJ1-2; maybe TRBD1 (5 bases). This receptor was obtained from a man younger than 30 in good health. The sample comprised memory CD4+ T cells sorted from blood. Subset described: CD45RA-negative fraction. CDR3 DNA sequence: TGTGCCAGCAGTGTGGGACGAACTAACTATGGCTACACCTTC. It codes for CASSVGRTNYGYTF.